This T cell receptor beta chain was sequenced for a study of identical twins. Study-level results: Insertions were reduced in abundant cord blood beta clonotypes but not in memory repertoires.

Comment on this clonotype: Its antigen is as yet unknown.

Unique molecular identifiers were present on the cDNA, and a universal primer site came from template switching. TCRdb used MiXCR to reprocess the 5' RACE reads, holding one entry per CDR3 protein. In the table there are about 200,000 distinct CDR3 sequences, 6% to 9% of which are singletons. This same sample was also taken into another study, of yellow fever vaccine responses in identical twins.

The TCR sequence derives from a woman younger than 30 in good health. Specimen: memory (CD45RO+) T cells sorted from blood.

The CDR3 loop reads CSARAMGVTQYF. CDR3 DNA: TGCAGTGCTAGAGCGATGGGAGTTACGCAGTATTTT. The chain employs TRBV20-1 and TRBJ2-3, with D maybe TRBD2 (5 bases). This CDR3 is 12 amino acids long. Per germline, CDR1 DFQATT and CDR2 SNEGSKA (reference sequence). The V end was cut by 1 base, the J end by 8 bases, with 10 bases between.